This entry describes one TCR beta chain. Its specificity is unknown. The CDR3 has 14 amino acids. Unmatched junction bases numbered 9, after V lost 4 bases and J lost 5 bases. CDR1 SQVTM and CDR2 ANQGSEA come from the germline V gene. The study's library attached unique molecular identifiers to single cDNA molecules. One entry per CDR3 protein results from TCRdb running MiXCR on the RACE reads. Counted here are 85,000 to 100,000 distinct CDR3 sequences, roughly 11% occurring once; the ten biggest clones make up less than 2.5%. Time point denoted: patch test 2, 6 weeks after DPC sensitization. As for treatment: therapeutic diphenylcyclopropenone sensitization with weekly scalp DPC. The data were obtained in a study of human T cells and chemical hapten exposure. General study results and limits: DPC sensitization produced no change in TCRs with frequency above 1 in 1000. With patch test score, the counts of PT1 expanded TCRs showed a positive correlation.

The source of this sequence is a man in his forties with alopecia areata. Some clones in this sample may be carry-over from other donors' samples. This rearrangement joins TRBV29-1 to TRBJ2-3; the match to TRBD2 covers 7 bases. This specimen was whole blood, taken in connection with sensitization to the hapten diphenylcyclopropenone (DPC). The CDR3 loop is CSVAASGDGDTQYF. CDR3 coding DNA: TGCAGCGTTGCTGCTAGCGGAGACGGAGATACGCAGTATTTT.